Listed here is a single T cell receptor beta chain. This specimen comes from a study of blood T cell repertoires in COVID-19. Study context: Whether acute or convalescent, the COVID-19 samples came from the United States, Italy and Spain. PBMCs, B-cell-depleted T cells, or T cells provided the cDNA or gDNA that made up the material.

Per the original methods: Reference gene primers were amplified, and this amplification served to estimate nucleated cell counts. This table comes from immunoSEQ multiplex PCR, and its TCRdb copy is limited to in-frame clones, with some not included. V and J calls and clone size are given by that table; D and trimming were obtained from the DNA. The sample shows 100,000 to 150,000 clones, approximately 81% of them seen only once. The CDR3 loop spans 16 amino acids. The V gene end was trimmed by 0 bases and the J gene end by 3 bases; junction bases not matched to a gene: 7. Germline V gives CDR1 MDHEN, CDR2 SYDVKM. The Seattle patients joined while their infection was active and were tracked longitudinally afterward.

This sequence joins TRBV28 and TRBJ2-5, with 7 bases identical to TRBD1. This TCR derives from a man aged 80 or over with COVID-19, enrolled during active disease. The sample was peripheral blood. The CDR3 nucleotides read TGTGCCAGCAGTTTATGGGGACCCGGGACAGAAGAGACCCAGTACTTC. Translated: CASSLWGPGTEETQYF.